This TCR beta chain was sequenced in a study of cytomegalovirus exposure and HLA in healthy donors (dated by TCRdb to 2015 to 2018). Background on the whole study: According to a later analysis, one platform produced both the 110 or so validation repertoires and the 700 or so repertoires of the first cohort. To predict cytomegalovirus infection status, the study brought together high-throughput TCR immunosequencing, statistical association of individual TCRs with disease status, and machine learning. In addition to the first cohort of 500 to 850 subjects, a separate validation cohort of about 120 different subjects was used. The aim of the study was to test whether cataloging public T cell receptors could identify signatures of past pathogen exposure. On the study overall, not on this receptor specifically: In vitro tests confirmed that a few of the cytomegalovirus-associated TCR beta chains recognize cytomegalovirus antigens. Of the cluster scores, about 94% were above 0 in a later analysis, which found that TCRs clustered in the first cohort also tended to co-occur in the 110 or so validation repertoires. The classifier was reported to diagnose cytomegalovirus status with high specificity and sensitivity in both the original and validation cohorts. While some public TCRs were present in many individuals, most TCR sequences turned up only very rarely across donors. All 130 or so repertoires were used to score co-occurrence in the validation cohort in a later analysis, because that analysis had no HLA typing for the cohort. The authors suggested that the approach could potentially be generalized to other disease states and immunological phenotypes. In the study, around 160 TCR beta chains were listed as associated with cytomegalovirus.

Library prep was done by the immunoSEQ multiplex PCR assay. The original pipeline was this. A statistical classification framework was built for diagnosing cytomegalovirus status from the catalog of TCR beta chain sequences. TCRdb obtained this table from immuneACCESS and retained in-frame rearrangements with V and J assigned. These tables miss some clones; where compared with another copy, unresolved V genes account for less than half of the shortfall, and the remainder is unexplained. V and J calls and clone size are those listed in that table; D and trimming were worked out from the DNA. The sample profile shows about 63,000 clones; roughly 90% of them were found once. The ten largest clones represent 0.95% to 1.5% of the sample. CDR1 and CDR2, per the germline V gene (reference sequence), are SGHKS and YYEKEE. The CDR3 contains 15 residues, cysteine and phenylalanine counted. Of all the DNA, just the CDR3 is kept, 45 bases in frame from base 1. V loses 0 bases, J loses 0 bases, and the germline ends lie 9 bases apart.

Note on this clone: Its antigen target is currently unknown. No clone much larger than this one lies a single base away; base qualities are absent.

The donors belonged to the validation cohort of over a hundred subjects, which was separate from the roughly 700-subject first cohort. The sample comprised PBMCs. Recombination linked TRBV5-5 to TRBJ1-1; no confident D gene assignment can be made. The receptor comes from a young woman in good health and CMV-seronegative. Here is the DNA: TGTGCCAGCAGCTTGGGTGCACACATGAACACTGAAGCTTTCTTT. It specifies CASSLGAHMNTEAFF.